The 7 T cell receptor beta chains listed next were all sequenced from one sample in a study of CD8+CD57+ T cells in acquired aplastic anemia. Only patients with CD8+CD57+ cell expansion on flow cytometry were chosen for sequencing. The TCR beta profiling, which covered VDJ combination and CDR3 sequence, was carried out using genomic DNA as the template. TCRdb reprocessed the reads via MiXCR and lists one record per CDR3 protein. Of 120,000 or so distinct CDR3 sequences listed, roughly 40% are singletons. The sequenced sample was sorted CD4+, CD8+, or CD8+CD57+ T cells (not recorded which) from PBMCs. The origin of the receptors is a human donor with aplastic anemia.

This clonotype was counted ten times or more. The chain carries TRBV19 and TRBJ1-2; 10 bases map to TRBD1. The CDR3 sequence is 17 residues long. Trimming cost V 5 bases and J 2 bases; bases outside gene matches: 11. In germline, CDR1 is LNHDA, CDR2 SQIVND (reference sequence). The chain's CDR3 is CASSLIGTGDSNYGYTF. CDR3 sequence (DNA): TGTGCCAGTAGTCTCATCGGGACAGGGGACTCCAACTATGGCTACACCTTC.

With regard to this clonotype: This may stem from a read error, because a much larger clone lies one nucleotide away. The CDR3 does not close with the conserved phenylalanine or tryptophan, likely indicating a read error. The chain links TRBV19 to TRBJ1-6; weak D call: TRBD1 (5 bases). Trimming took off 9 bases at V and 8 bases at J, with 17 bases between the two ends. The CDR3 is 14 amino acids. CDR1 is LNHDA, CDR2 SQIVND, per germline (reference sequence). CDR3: CASSLWGKDSPLHL. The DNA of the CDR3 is TGTGCCAGCAGTTTGTGGGGGAAGGATTCACCCCTCCACCTT.

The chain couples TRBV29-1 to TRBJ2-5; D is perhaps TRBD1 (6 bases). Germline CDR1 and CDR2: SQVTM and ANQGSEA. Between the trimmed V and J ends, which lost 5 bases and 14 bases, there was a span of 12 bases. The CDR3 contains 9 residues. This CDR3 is CSVLTGTYF. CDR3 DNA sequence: TGCAGCGTTTTAACAGGGACCTACTTC.

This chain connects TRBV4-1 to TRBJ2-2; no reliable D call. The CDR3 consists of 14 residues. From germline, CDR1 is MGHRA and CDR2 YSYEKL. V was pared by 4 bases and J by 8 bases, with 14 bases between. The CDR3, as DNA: TGCGCCAGCAGCCCGGCGGCACCAGCAGGGGAGCTGTTTTTT. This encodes CASSPAAPAGELFF.

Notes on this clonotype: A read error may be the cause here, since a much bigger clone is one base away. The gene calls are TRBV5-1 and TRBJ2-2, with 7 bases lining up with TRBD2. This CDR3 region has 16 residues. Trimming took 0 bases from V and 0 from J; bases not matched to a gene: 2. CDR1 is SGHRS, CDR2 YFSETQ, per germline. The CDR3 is CASSLESGANTGELFF. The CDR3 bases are TGCGCCAGCAGCTTGGAAAGCGGGGCGAACACCGGGGAGCTGTTTTTT.

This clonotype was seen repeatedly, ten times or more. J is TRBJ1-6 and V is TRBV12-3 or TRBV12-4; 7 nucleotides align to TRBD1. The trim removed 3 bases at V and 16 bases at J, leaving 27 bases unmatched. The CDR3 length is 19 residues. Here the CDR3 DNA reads TGTGCCAGCAGTTTCCGGTCGATCGGGACAGTACGTTCGGTGTTATTACTCCACTTT. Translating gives CASSFRSIGTVRSVLLLHF.

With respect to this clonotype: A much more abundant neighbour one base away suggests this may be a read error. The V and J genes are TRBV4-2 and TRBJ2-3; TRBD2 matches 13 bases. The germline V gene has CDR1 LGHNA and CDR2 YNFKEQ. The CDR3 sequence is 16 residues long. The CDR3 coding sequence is TGTGCCAGCAGCCAGACTAGCGGGGGGAACACAGGTACGCAGTATTTT. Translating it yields CASSQTSGGNTGTQYF.